This note documents a single TCR beta chain sequence. Because the CDR3's place on the DNA is in doubt, the DNA is left out and the CDR3 is given as listed by TCRdb. This specimen belongs to a study of low-dose radiotherapy and immunotherapy resistance in tumors. Overall study context: 1 Gy per fraction was delivered to Cohort 2 every two weeks, for 13 Gy total over 26 weeks. Intravenous administration to patients comprised nivolumab at 240 mg every two weeks and ipilimumab at 1 mg/kg every six weeks.

The time point denotes: before trial treatment. The authors amplified TCRs for around 20 PCR cycles with a constant-region primer and a V-primer adapter. TCRdb re-analysed the reads in MiXCR, keeping a single row per CDR3 protein. The table lists tens of thousands of distinct CDR3 sequences, about 10% of them singletons. The CDR3 contains 18 residues when both ends are counted. CDR1 is SGHKS and CDR2 is YYEKEE in the germline V gene (reference sequence). This chain joins TRBV5-5 and TRBJ2-2; whether TRBD1, the table's D call, matches the DNA was not checked. Sequencing used PBMCs, obtained before treatment. The TCR comes from a female donor with ovarian cancer. CDR3 protein: CASSPRTGASNTGELFFF.